Reported below is one TCR beta chain. Its antigen is unidentified. The TCR beta cDNA libraries carried unique molecular identifiers. With about 0.95 to 11 million T cells as the source, hundreds of thousands of cDNA molecules resulted. TCRdb used MiXCR to reprocess the PCR reads, holding one entry per CDR3 protein. The sample consists of roughly 800,000 distinct CDR3 sequences, 40% to 55% of them appearing once. This record belongs to a study of post-analysis software for immune sequencing data. Background on the study: Recorded disease courses covered relapsing-remitting, secondary progressive and progressive-relapsing multiple sclerosis. Some patients had no subtype annotation. Study conclusions and caveats: Patients used about five TRBV segments, including TRBV5-6, TRBV5-1 and TRBV20-1, more often than controls. Those samples that were prepared in the same batch co-clustered strongly by F measure. Compared against controls, patients with multiple sclerosis displayed significantly lower normalized Chao1 diversity.

Trimming cost V 5 bases and J 5 bases, with 15 bases left between them. Germline loops: CDR1 SGHTA, CDR2 FQGNSA. The CDR3 sequence is 14 residues long. Material for sequencing was blood. The receptor was isolated from a girl aged 10-17 years with multiple sclerosis. The V gene is TRBV7-2, the J gene TRBJ2-5; D might be TRBD2 (6 bases). CDR3 in amino acids: CASSRLGSLETQYF. The CDR3 DNA follows: TGTGCCAGCAGCCGACTAGGTAGTTTGGAGACCCAGTACTTC.